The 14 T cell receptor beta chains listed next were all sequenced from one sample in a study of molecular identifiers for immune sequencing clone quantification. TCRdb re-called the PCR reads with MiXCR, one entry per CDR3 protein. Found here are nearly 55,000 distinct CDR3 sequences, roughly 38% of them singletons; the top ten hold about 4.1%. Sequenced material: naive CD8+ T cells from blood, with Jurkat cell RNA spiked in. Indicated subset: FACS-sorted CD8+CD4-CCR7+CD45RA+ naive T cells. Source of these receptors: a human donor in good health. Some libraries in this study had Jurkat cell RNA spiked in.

For the CDR3, the DNA is TGTGCCAGCAGCAAGGATGAAAAACTGTTTTTT. This sequence encodes CASSKDEKLFF. The rearrangement uses TRBV21-1 and TRBJ1-4. TRBV21-1 is assigned pseudogene status. This CDR3 region has 11 residues.

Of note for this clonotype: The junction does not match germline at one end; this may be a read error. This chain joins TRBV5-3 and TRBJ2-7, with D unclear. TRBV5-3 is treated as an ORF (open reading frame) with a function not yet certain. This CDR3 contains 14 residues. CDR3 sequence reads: CASSLAAKSYEQYF. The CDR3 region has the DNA TGTGCCAGCAGCTTGGCCGCCAAGTCCTACGAGCAGTACTTC.

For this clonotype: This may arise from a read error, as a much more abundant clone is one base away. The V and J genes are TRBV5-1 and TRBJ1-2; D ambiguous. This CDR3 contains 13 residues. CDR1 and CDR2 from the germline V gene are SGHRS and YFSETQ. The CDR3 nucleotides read TGCGCCAGCAGGCACACAACGAACTATGGCTACGCCTTC. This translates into CASRHTTNYGYAF.

The CDR3 coding sequence is TGTGCCACCAGTGAAACTGTCAACAGGCAAAGCTCCTACAATGAGCAGTTCTTC. Amino acids: CATSETVNRQSSYNEQFF. The V gene is TRBV24-1, the J gene TRBJ2-1; D is perhaps TRBD1 (5 bases). The CDR3 length is 18 residues. Germline CDR1 and CDR2: KGHDR and SFDVKD. V lost 4 bases and J lost 0, with 18 bases in between.

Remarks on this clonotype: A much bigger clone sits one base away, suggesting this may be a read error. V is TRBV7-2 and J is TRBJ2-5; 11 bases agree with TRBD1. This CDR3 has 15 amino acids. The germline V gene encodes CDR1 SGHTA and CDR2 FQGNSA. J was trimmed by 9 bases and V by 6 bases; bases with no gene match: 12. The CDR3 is CASSYGTGGIEAQYF. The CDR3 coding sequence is TGTGCCAGCAGTTACGGGACAGGGGGAATTGAGGCCCAGTACTTC.

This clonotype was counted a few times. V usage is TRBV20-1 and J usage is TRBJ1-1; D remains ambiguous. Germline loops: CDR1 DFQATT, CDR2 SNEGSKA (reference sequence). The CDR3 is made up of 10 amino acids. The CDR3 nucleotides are TGCAGCGCGACACCGATTGAAGCTTTCTTT. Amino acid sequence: CSATPIEAFF.

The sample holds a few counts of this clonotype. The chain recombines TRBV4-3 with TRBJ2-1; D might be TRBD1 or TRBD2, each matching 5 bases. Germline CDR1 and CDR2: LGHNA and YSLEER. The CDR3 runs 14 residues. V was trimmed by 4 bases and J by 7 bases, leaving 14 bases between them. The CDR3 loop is CASSLGPGRNEQFF. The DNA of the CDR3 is TGCGCCAGCAGCCTGGGACCGGGGCGAAATGAGCAGTTCTTC.

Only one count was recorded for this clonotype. The CDR3 coding sequence is TGTGCCAGCAGCGCAGAAGGGTACGAGATCGGGGAGCTGTTTTTT. Its translation is CASSAEGYEIGELFF. V is TRBV9 and J is TRBJ2-2, with D uncertain. The length of the CDR3 is 15 residues. V was clipped by 3 bases and J by 7 bases, with 16 bases between them. Looked up from germline, CDR1 is SGDLS and CDR2 is YYNGEE. The full variable domain, its missing parts supplied by reference TRBV9 and TRBJ2-2, is DSGVTQTPKHLITATGQRVTLRCSPRSGDLSVYWYQQSLDQGLQFLIQYYNGEERAKGNILERFSAQQFPDLHSELNLSSLELGDSALYFCASSAEGYEIGELFFGEGSRLTVL.

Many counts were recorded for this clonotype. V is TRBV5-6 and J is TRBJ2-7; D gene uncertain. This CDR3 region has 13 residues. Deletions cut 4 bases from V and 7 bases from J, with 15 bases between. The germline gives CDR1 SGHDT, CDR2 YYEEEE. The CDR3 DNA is TGTGCCAGCAGCCTGGCCCAGTTGCGGGAGCAGTACTTC. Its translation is CASSLAQLREQYF. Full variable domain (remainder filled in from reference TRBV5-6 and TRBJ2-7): DAGVTQSPTHLIKTRGQQVTLRCSPKSGHDTVSWYQQALGQGPQFIFQYYEEEERQRGNFPDRFSGHQFPNYSSELNVNALLLGDSALYLCASSLAQLREQYFGPGTRLTVT.

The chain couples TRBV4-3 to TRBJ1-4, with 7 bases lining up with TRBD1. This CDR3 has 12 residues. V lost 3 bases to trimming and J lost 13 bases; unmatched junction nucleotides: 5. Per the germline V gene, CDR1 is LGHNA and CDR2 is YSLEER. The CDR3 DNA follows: TGCGCCAGCAGCCAGGCGGACAGGTTACTGTTTTTT. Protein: CASSQADRLLFF.

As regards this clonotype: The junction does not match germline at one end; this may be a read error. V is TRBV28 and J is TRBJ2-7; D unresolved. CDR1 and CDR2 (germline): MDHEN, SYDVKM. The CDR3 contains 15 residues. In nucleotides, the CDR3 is TGTGCCAGCAGTTTATACAATTCAGGACCGTACGAGAAGTACTTC. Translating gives CASSLYNSGPYEKYF.

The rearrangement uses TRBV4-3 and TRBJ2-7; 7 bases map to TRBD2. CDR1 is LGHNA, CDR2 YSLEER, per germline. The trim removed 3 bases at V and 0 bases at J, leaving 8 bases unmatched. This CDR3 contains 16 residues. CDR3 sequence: CASSQGVAGSSYEQYF. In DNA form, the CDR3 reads TGCGCCAGCAGCCAGGGCGTAGCGGGTAGCTCCTACGAGCAGTACTTC.

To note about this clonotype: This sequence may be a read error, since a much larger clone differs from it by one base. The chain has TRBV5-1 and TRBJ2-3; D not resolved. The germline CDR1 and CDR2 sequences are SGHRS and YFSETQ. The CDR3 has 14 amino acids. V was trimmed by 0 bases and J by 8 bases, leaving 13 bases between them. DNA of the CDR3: TGCGCCAGCAGCTTGGAACAGATTCCAGGTACGCAGTATTTT. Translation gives CASSLEQIPGTQYF. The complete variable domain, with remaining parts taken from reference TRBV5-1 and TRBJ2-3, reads KAGVTQTPRYLIKTRGQQVTLSCSPISGHRSVSWYQQTPGQGLQFLFEYFSETQRNKGNFPGRFSGRQFSNSRSEMNVSTLELGDSALYLCASSLEQIPGTQYFGPGTRLTVL.

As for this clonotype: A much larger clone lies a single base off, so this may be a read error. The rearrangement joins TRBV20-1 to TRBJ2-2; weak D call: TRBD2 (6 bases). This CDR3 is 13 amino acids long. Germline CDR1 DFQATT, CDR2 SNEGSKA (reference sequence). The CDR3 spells CSASGTDTGELIF. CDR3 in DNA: TGCAGTGCTAGTGGGACTGACACCGGGGAGCTGATTTTT.